The 26 T cell receptor beta chains below all came from one sample that was sequenced in a study of blood T cell repertoires in COVID-19. Repertoires were generated with immunoSEQ multiplex PCR, while TCRdb's copy carries only in-frame clones and drops some. The repertoire holds about 36,000 clones, with around 80% as singletons. The sample consisted of peripheral blood. The receptors were sampled from a man aged 55 to 70 with acute or convalescent COVID-19.

The rearrangement joins TRBV11-3 to TRBJ2-5; D may be TRBD1 (5 bases). The CDR3 loop spans 15 amino acids. The V gene lost 3 bases and the J gene lost 5 bases, with 16 bases spanning the gap. Looked up from germline, CDR1 is SGHNT and CDR2 is YENEEA. The CDR3 bases are TGTGCCAGCAGCTTTGGAAAGGGGCAAGCCGAGACCCAGTACTTC. Translating it yields CASSFGKGQAETQYF.

As DNA, the CDR3 is TGTGCCAGCAGCTTGCAGGCAACCGGTATCAACACCGGGGAGCTGTTTTTT. Translation: CASSLQATGINTGELFF. The chain combines TRBV5-8 with TRBJ2-2; D is ambiguous. Trimming removed 1 base from V and 2 bases from J, with 15 bases in between. This CDR3 has 17 residues. Germline V CDR1 and CDR2: SGHTS, YDEGEE.

This chain links TRBV4-2 with TRBJ1-6, with 8 bases aligning to TRBD1. Germline V gene sequence: CDR1 LGHNA, CDR2 YNFKEQ. The CDR3 runs 14 residues. V dropped 6 bases and J dropped 5; count of bases not matched to a gene: 3. This CDR3 is CASRADRDNSPLHF. The CDR3 nucleotides read TGTGCCAGCAGGGCGGACAGGGATAATTCACCCCTCCACTTT.

This clone was counted many times. DNA of the CDR3: TGCGCCAGCAGCCAAGAGAAGCAGGGGAGCAATCAGCCCCAGCATTTT. This encodes CASSQEKQGSNQPQHF. This sequence joins TRBV4-1 and TRBJ1-5; D is perhaps TRBD1 (6 bases). This CDR3 comprises 16 residues. CDR1 is MGHRA and CDR2 is YSYEKL in the germline V gene. V dropped 0 bases and J dropped 1 base, with 10 bases sitting between them.

This clone was observed at least ten times. The V and J genes are TRBV24-1 and TRBJ1-5; 9 bases line up with TRBD1. Unmatched junction bases numbered 8, after V lost 4 bases and J lost 5 bases. Per germline, CDR1 KGHDR and CDR2 SFDVKD. This CDR3 is built from 16 residues. CDR3 coding DNA: TGTGCCACCAGTGACCCCGGGACAGGGCGGCATCAGCCCCAGCATTTT. Protein sequence: CATSDPGTGRHQPQHF.

This clone was found a few times. The rearrangement joins TRBV6-2 or TRBV6-3 to TRBJ2-7; 11 bases align to TRBD2. V gave up 4 bases and J gave up 3 bases; unmatched junction bases: 5. Germline V lookup: CDR1 MNHEY, CDR2 SVGEGT. CDR3 length: 15 amino acids. The CDR3 DNA follows: TGTGCCAGCAGTTCGCCTAGCGGGAGGCGCTACGAGCAGTACTTC. Its protein is CASSSPSGRRYEQYF.

The chain links TRBV7-2 to TRBJ1-1; D is possibly TRBD1 (5 bases). Germline V lookup: CDR1 SGHTA, CDR2 FQGNSA. The CDR3 runs to 14 residues. Trimming took 6 bases from V and 6 from J, leaving 17 bases between them. The CDR3 DNA reads TGTGCCAGCAGTCTCCCAGGGTTAACATCTGAAGCTTTCTTT. Protein sequence: CASSLPGLTSEAFF.

The CDR3 nucleotides read TGTGCCAGCAGTCTTTTCCCGGGCCGGGGGTACACTGAAGCTTTCTTT. Translated: CASSLFPGRGYTEAFF. The chain links TRBV21-1 to TRBJ1-1. TRBV21-1 is termed a pseudogene. CDR3 length equals 16 residues.

J is TRBJ2-7 and V is TRBV21-1; TRBD1, as called in the table, went unchecked against the DNA. TRBV21-1 is given as a pseudogene. There are 11 residues in the CDR3. CDR3 sequence: CASSKVRTGHF. The CDR3 bases are TGTGCCAGCAGCAAAGTCAGGACAGGGCACTTC.

The chain uses TRBV4-3 and TRBJ1-6, with D maybe TRBD1 (6 bases). CDR1 and CDR2 (germline): LGHNA, YSLEER. The CDR3 spans 16 residues. Trimming stripped 1 base from V and 7 bases from J, with 14 bases between. The DNA of the CDR3 is TGCGCCAGCAGCCAAGCGAAGAGGGGGTGGAATTCACCCCTCCACTTT. It encodes CASSQAKRGWNSPLHF.

The CDR3 sequence: CASSHRGAGQNYGYTF. CDR3 nucleotide sequence: TGTGCCAGCAGCCACAGGGGGGCAGGGCAGAACTATGGCTACACCTTC. The V call is TRBV3-1 (or the pseudogene TRBV3-2), the J call TRBJ1-2; 7 bases line up with TRBD1. Germline CDR1 is LGHDT and CDR2 is YNNKEL (reference sequence). The CDR3 is 16 amino acids. V was clipped by 3 bases and J by 2 bases; unmatched bases: 9.

The sample holds a few counts of this clone. The chain carries TRBV6-5 and TRBJ1-6; D not resolved. V lost 2 bases and J 7 bases, leaving 9 bases between the germline ends. This CDR3 is built from 14 residues. Germline CDR1 and CDR2: MNHEY and SVGAGI. CDR3 protein: CASSYGGSNSPLHF. The DNA for the CDR3 is TGTGCCAGCAGTTACGGCGGGAGCAATTCACCCCTCCACTTT.

The V call is TRBV3-1 (or the pseudogene TRBV3-2), the J call TRBJ2-1, with a tentative D call TRBD2 (5 bases). Trimming cost V 4 bases and J 9 bases, with 16 bases left between them. Germline V lookup: CDR1 LGHDT, CDR2 YNNKEL (reference sequence). The CDR3 sequence is 14 residues long. The CDR3 protein is CASSPARSGGEQFF. In DNA, the CDR3 is TGTGCCAGCAGCCCCGCTAGGTCTGGAGGTGAGCAGTTCTTC.

This clone was seen once. V and J are TRBV5-1 and TRBJ1-1; 11 nucleotides align to TRBD1. Germline CDR1 reads SGHRS; CDR2 reads YFSETQ. With 2 bases clipped from V and 4 bases from J, the junction kept 4 bases outside the gene matches. This CDR3 contains 15 residues. The CDR3 region has the DNA TGCGCCAGCAGCTTTTATGGGACAGGGGGCACTGAAGCTTTCTTT. Amino acid sequence: CASSFYGTGGTEAFF.

The chain combines TRBV6-6 with TRBJ2-2, with D unresolved. Per germline, CDR1 MNHNY and CDR2 SVGAGI (reference sequence). With 5 bases removed from V and 4 bases from J, the gap between germline ends came to 5 bases. The CDR3 is made up of 12 amino acids. This CDR3 is CASSPITGELFF. As DNA, the CDR3 is TGTGCCAGCAGTCCAATCACCGGGGAGCTGTTTTTT.

The rearrangement joins TRBV5-6 to TRBJ2-5; TRBD2 agrees at 11 bases. Trimming cost V 4 bases and J 4 bases; bases outside gene matches: 6. The germline CDR1 and CDR2 sequences are SGHDT and YYEEEE. CDR3 size: 15 residues. CDR3 region: CASSPTGTSGETQYF. The CDR3 region has the DNA TGTGCCAGCAGCCCAACCGGGACTAGCGGAGAGACCCAGTACTTC.

V gene TRBV24-1 combines with J gene TRBJ2-2; possible D gene TRBD1, 6 bases. This CDR3 contains 15 residues. CDR1 and CDR2 from the germline V gene are KGHDR and SFDVKD. Trimming took off 7 bases at V and 4 bases at J, with 15 bases between the two ends. CDR3 sequence reads: CATSYTGKSTGELFF. The CDR3 coding sequence is TGTGCCACCAGCTATACAGGGAAAAGCACCGGGGAGCTGTTTTTT.

In this sample, this clone turned up a few times. The J gene is TRBJ1-1, the V gene TRBV24-1, with 11 bases lining up with TRBD1. Germline V gene sequence: CDR1 KGHDR, CDR2 SFDVKD. V lost 7 bases, J lost 5 bases, and 5 bases stayed unmatched. This CDR3 is built from 14 residues. The CDR3 loop reads CATRTGTGGTEAFF. The CDR3 region has the DNA TGTGCCACCAGAACCGGGACAGGGGGTACTGAAGCTTTCTTT.

This chain uses TRBV6-5 with TRBJ2-7, with 8 bases matching TRBD1. Per the germline V gene, CDR1 is MNHEY and CDR2 is SVGAGI. The CDR3 is 14 residues long. The junction had 10 bases not matched to a gene; V was cut back by 6 bases and J by 6 bases. The CDR3 DNA follows: TGTGCCAGCAGACGTCGACAGGGGTCGGGCGAGCAGTACTTC. This codes for CASRRRQGSGEQYF.

The V gene is TRBV6-5, the J gene TRBJ1-1; 8 positions match TRBD1. Germline V gene data show CDR1 as MNHEY and CDR2 as SVGAGI. The J segment lost 4 bases and the V segment lost 8 bases, leaving 6 bases of the junction unmatched. This CDR3 contains 13 residues. The CDR3 protein is CASQTGVSTEAFF. Here the CDR3 DNA reads TGTGCCAGCCAGACAGGGGTGAGCACTGAAGCTTTCTTT.

V and J are TRBV7-8 and TRBJ2-1; TRBD2 matches 7 bases. CDR3 length: 15 amino acids. Germline lookup yields CDR1 SGHVS and CDR2 FQNEAQ. V gave up 3 bases and J gave up 7 bases; unmatched junction bases: 9. CDR3 sequence: CASSFTRLASNEQFF. The CDR3 nucleotides read TGTGCCAGCAGCTTCACGCGACTAGCATCTAATGAGCAGTTCTTC.

The chain employs TRBV5-1 and TRBJ2-5; the match to TRBD2 covers 8 bases. Germline V lookup: CDR1 SGHRS, CDR2 YFSETQ. With V trimmed by 0 bases and J by 4 bases, 8 bases remained unmatched. There are 16 residues in the CDR3. The chain's CDR3 is CASSLGKAGVGETQYF. CDR3 DNA: TGCGCCAGCAGCTTGGGTAAAGCGGGAGTAGGAGAGACCCAGTACTTC.

The rearrangement joins TRBV11-3 to TRBJ2-2, with D possibly matching TRBD2 (5 bases). Germline V lookup: CDR1 SGHNT, CDR2 YENEEA. V gave up 6 bases and J gave up 8 bases, with 19 bases separating them. This CDR3 has 15 residues. The CDR3 protein is CASRTLDWVSGELFF. The CDR3 DNA reads TGTGCCAGCAGGACCCTGGACTGGGTGTCGGGGGAGCTGTTTTTT. The whole variable domain, remainder taken from reference TRBV11-3 and TRBJ2-2, is EAGVVQSPRYKIIEKKQPVAFWCNPISGHNTLYWYLQNLGQGPELLIRYENEEAVDDSQLPKDRFSAERLKGVDSTLKIQPAELGDSAVYLCASRTLDWVSGELFFGEGSRLTVL.

J is TRBJ1-1 and V is TRBV11-3, with 7 bases matching TRBD1. This CDR3 region has 14 residues. Germline loops: CDR1 SGHNT, CDR2 YENEEA. V shed 5 bases and J 1 base; nucleotides not matched to a gene: 4. This CDR3 is CASSTRTGNTEAFF. CDR3 coding DNA: TGTGCCAGCAGCACAAGGACAGGGAACACTGAAGCTTTCTTT. Full variable domain (remainder filled in from reference TRBV11-3 and TRBJ1-1): EAGVVQSPRYKIIEKKQPVAFWCNPISGHNTLYWYLQNLGQGPELLIRYENEEAVDDSQLPKDRFSAERLKGVDSTLKIQPAELGDSAVYLCASSTRTGNTEAFFGQGTRLTVV.

The rearrangement uses TRBV13 and TRBJ1-6, with a weak D call TRBD1 (6 bases). The germline gives CDR1 PRHDT, CDR2 FYEKMQ (reference sequence). Deletions cut 7 bases from V and 10 bases from J, with 17 bases between. This CDR3 has 14 amino acids. The CDR3, as DNA: TGTGCCAGCAAACAGGGAGATAGAAACTCACCCCTCCACTTT. Translating it yields CASKQGDRNSPLHF.

This chain joins TRBV7-7 and TRBJ2-5; tentatively, D is TRBD1 (6 bases). Germline loops: CDR1 SSHAT, CDR2 FNYEAQ (reference sequence). There are 13 residues in the CDR3. With 5 bases removed from V and 5 bases from J, the gap between germline ends came to 12 bases. The DNA for the CDR3 is TGTGCCAGCAGCCGGCCAGGGGAGGAGACCCAGTACTTC. It translates to CASSRPGEETQYF.